A selection of T cell receptor beta chains follows, all from one sample in a study of post-analysis software for immune sequencing data. TCRdb reprocessed the PCR reads via MiXCR and lists one record per CDR3 protein. The top ten clones hold around an eighth of a sample with some 450,000 distinct CDR3 sequences, approximately 46% of them seen once. The source material was blood. The receptors stem from a girl between 5 and 17 years old with multiple sclerosis. Both conserved end residues are part of each CDR3. The order of the fields is V gene, D gene, J gene, clone size, CDR3 DNA, CDR3 protein. A D gene is named only where the DNA matches it firmly. Rows give clone size only sometimes, using once, few, many, or a class for an expanded clone.

V gene: TRBV7-2; D gene: .; J gene: TRBJ2-6; clone size: .; CDR3 DNA: TGTGCCAGCAGCCAAGCCTTCTCTGGGGCCAACGTCCTGACTTTC; CDR3 protein: CASSQAFSGANVLTF
V gene: TRBV28; D gene: .; J gene: TRBJ1-6; clone size: .; CDR3 DNA: TGTGCCAGCAGTTGGAGGACACCCCGGGATTCACCCCTCCACTTT; CDR3 protein: CASSWRTPRDSPLHF
V gene: TRBV7-3; D gene: .; J gene: TRBJ1-1; clone size: .; CDR3 DNA: TGTGCCAGCAGCGCGCGGACGACAGGAGAAGCTTTCTTT; CDR3 protein: CASSARTTGEAFF
V gene: TRBV7-9; D gene: TRBD2; J gene: TRBJ2-1; clone size: .; CDR3 DNA: TGTGCCAGCAGCTTTCCAGCGGGAGGTGAGCAGTTCTTC; CDR3 protein: CASSFPAGGEQFF
V gene: TRBV7-8; D gene: .; J gene: TRBJ2-6; clone size: .; CDR3 DNA: TGTGCCAGCAGACGACAGGCCTCTGGGGCCAACGTCCTGACTTTC; CDR3 protein: CASRRQASGANVLTF
V gene: TRBV11-2; D gene: .; J gene: TRBJ2-1; clone size: few; CDR3 DNA: TGTGCCAGCAGCCTCCCTCGACTAGACGGCGATGAGCAGTTCTTC; CDR3 protein: CASSLPRLDGDEQFF
V gene: TRBV20-1; D gene: .; J gene: TRBJ2-7; clone size: .; CDR3 DNA: TGCAGTGCTAGAGATCAGACGTCTAGCTCCTACGAGCAGTACTTC; CDR3 protein: CSARDQTSSSYEQYF
V gene: TRBV5-1; D gene: TRBD2; J gene: TRBJ2-1; clone size: .; CDR3 DNA: TGCGCCAGCAGCTCGGGACTAGCGGTCTCCTACAATGAGCAGTTCTTC; CDR3 protein: CASSSGLAVSYNEQFF
V gene: TRBV6-6; D gene: TRBD2; J gene: TRBJ2-7; clone size: many; CDR3 DNA: TGTGCCAGCACAACTAGCGATTCCTACGAGCAGTACTTC; CDR3 protein: CASTTSDSYEQYF
V gene: TRBV6-2/TRBV6-3; D gene: TRBD1; J gene: TRBJ2-1; clone size: .; CDR3 DNA: TGTGCCAGCAGTCCACAGGGGGAGTACCCCTACAATGAGCAGTTCTTC; CDR3 protein: CASSPQGEYPYNEQFF
V gene: TRBV4-1; D gene: TRBD1; J gene: TRBJ1-1; clone size: .; CDR3 DNA: TGCGCCAGCAGACTCCCCGTCCGGGGACAGGCGATACTTAACACTGAAGCTTTCTTT; CDR3 protein: CASRLPVRGQAILNTEAFF
V gene: TRBV6-6; D gene: .; J gene: TRBJ1-5; clone size: .; CDR3 DNA: TGTGCCAGCAGTACATCGCTCACTTATAGCAATCAGCCCCAGCATTTT; CDR3 protein: CASSTSLTYSNQPQHF
V gene: TRBV6-5; D gene: .; J gene: TRBJ2-7; clone size: .; CDR3 DNA: TGTGCCAGCAGGCAGGGGGGGTCGGGGTACGAGCAGTACTTC; CDR3 protein: CASRQGGSGYEQYF
V gene: TRBV7-2; D gene: .; J gene: TRBJ2-1; clone size: many; CDR3 DNA: TGTGCCAGCAGCCCACCCCGGGGTTACAATGAGCAGTTCTTC; CDR3 protein: CASSPPRGYNEQFF
V gene: TRBV6-2/TRBV6-3; D gene: TRBD1; J gene: TRBJ1-5; clone size: .; CDR3 DNA: TGTGCCAGCAGTCCACAACAGGGGGCATATCAGCCCCAGCATTTT; CDR3 protein: CASSPQQGAYQPQHF
V gene: TRBV29-1; D gene: .; J gene: TRBJ2-5; clone size: .; CDR3 DNA: TGCAGCGTTGGAGGAAGGGCGGCGGAGACCCAGTACTTC; CDR3 protein: CSVGGRAAETQYF
V gene: TRBV27; D gene: .; J gene: TRBJ1-4; clone size: few; CDR3 DNA: TGTGCCAGCAGTCAGGGACCGGGGTTAACTAATGAAAAACTGTTTTTT; CDR3 protein: CASSQGPGLTNEKLFF
V gene: TRBV5-1; D gene: TRBD1; J gene: TRBJ2-1; clone size: few; CDR3 DNA: TGCGCCAGCAGCCCCCAGACAGGGGGAGGGTACAATGAGCAGTTCTTC; CDR3 protein: CASSPQTGGGYNEQFF
V gene: TRBV5-1; D gene: .; J gene: TRBJ1-4; clone size: few; CDR3 DNA: TGCGCCAGCCACCAGAGGGGAGGAAAACTGTTTTTT; CDR3 protein: CASHQRGGKLFF
V gene: TRBV6-5; D gene: .; J gene: TRBJ1-2; clone size: once; CDR3 DNA: TGTGCCAGCAGTTACTCGGCGGGGGTCAACTATGGCTACACCTTC; CDR3 protein: CASSYSAGVNYGYTF
V gene: TRBV7-8; D gene: TRBD1; J gene: TRBJ1-2; clone size: .; CDR3 DNA: TGTGCCAGCAGCTACAGGGGGAGAAAAGGACAGGGCGAGGGGGGCTACACCTTC; CDR3 protein: CASSYRGRKGQGEGGYTF
V gene: TRBV3-1; D gene: .; J gene: TRBJ2-7; clone size: few; CDR3 DNA: TGTGCCAGCAGCCAAGCCTTGGGCGAGCAGTACTTC; CDR3 protein: CASSQALGEQYF
V gene: TRBV20-1; D gene: TRBD2; J gene: TRBJ2-7; clone size: .; CDR3 DNA: TGCAGTGCAAGGACTAGCGGGAGGGCAGGGGGGCAGTACTTC; CDR3 protein: CSARTSGRAGGQYF
V gene: TRBV9; D gene: .; J gene: TRBJ2-5; clone size: .; CDR3 DNA: TGTGCCAGCAGCGTAGGGGGGACAGTCGGGGGCGGAGAGACCCAGTACTTC; CDR3 protein: CASSVGGTVGGGETQYF
V gene: TRBV7-2; D gene: TRBD2; J gene: TRBJ2-1; clone size: few; CDR3 DNA: TGTGCCAGCAGCCTAGGACTAGCGGGAGGGCACAATGAGCAGTTCTTC; CDR3 protein: CASSLGLAGGHNEQFF
V gene: TRBV7-9; D gene: .; J gene: TRBJ2-5; clone size: .; CDR3 DNA: TGTGCCAGCAGCCCTGGACTGATGCAGTACTTC; CDR3 protein: CASSPGLMQYF
V gene: TRBV7-2; D gene: .; J gene: TRBJ1-5; clone size: .; CDR3 DNA: TGTGCCAGCAGCTTAGAGGTCGGTCAGCCCCAGCATTTT; CDR3 protein: CASSLEVGQPQHF
V gene: TRBV20-1; D gene: TRBD1; J gene: TRBJ2-1; clone size: few; CDR3 DNA: TGCAGTTCCACCGACCGGGACAGGGTTAAGTATGAGCAGTTCTTC; CDR3 protein: CSSTDRDRVKYEQFF
V gene: TRBV9; D gene: .; J gene: TRBJ2-7; clone size: few; CDR3 DNA: TGTGCCAGCAGCGTAGGGGTAGGGAACGAGCAGTACTTC; CDR3 protein: CASSVGVGNEQYF
V gene: TRBV6-5; D gene: .; J gene: TRBJ2-4; clone size: .; CDR3 DNA: TGTGCCAGCAGTTACTCCGTCCCAGGGAACGCCGAAAACATTCAGTACTTC; CDR3 protein: CASSYSVPGNAENIQYF
V gene: TRBV18; D gene: .; J gene: TRBJ1-2; clone size: .; CDR3 DNA: TGTGCCAGCTCACCACGACAGCTCCCCGGCTACACCTTC; CDR3 protein: CASSPRQLPGYTF
V gene: TRBV20-1; D gene: TRBD1; J gene: TRBJ2-5; clone size: few; CDR3 DNA: TGCAGTGCACCGACAGGGTGGGAGACCCAGTACTTC; CDR3 protein: CSAPTGWETQYF
V gene: TRBV9; D gene: .; J gene: TRBJ2-1; clone size: medium-sized; CDR3 DNA: TGTGCCAGCGGCCCAAAGGACGATGAGCAGTTCTTC; CDR3 protein: CASGPKDDEQFF
V gene: TRBV4-1; D gene: .; J gene: TRBJ1-2; clone size: .; CDR3 DNA: TGCGCCAGCAGCCAAGCAAGGGGCGCTTACTATGGCTACACCTTC; CDR3 protein: CASSQARGAYYGYTF
V gene: TRBV4-1; D gene: .; J gene: TRBJ1-2; clone size: .; CDR3 DNA: TGCGCCAGCAGGCTCCTCGGTGGGGCTTTCTATGGCTACACCTTC; CDR3 protein: CASRLLGGAFYGYTF
V gene: TRBV12-3/TRBV12-4; D gene: TRBD2; J gene: TRBJ2-1; clone size: .; CDR3 DNA: TGTGCCAGCAGTTTTTCGGGACTAGCGGGAGGGTTTGAGCAGTTCTTC; CDR3 protein: CASSFSGLAGGFEQFF
V gene: TRBV20-1; D gene: .; J gene: TRBJ1-4; clone size: .; CDR3 DNA: TGCAGTGCTAGAGAAAACACCGCAACTAATGAAAGACTGTTTTTT; CDR3 protein: CSARENTATNERLFF
V gene: TRBV5-8; D gene: .; J gene: TRBJ1-5; clone size: .; CDR3 DNA: TGTGCCAGCAGCTTGATGTCACCCAGCAATCAGCCCCAGCATTTT; CDR3 protein: CASSLMSPSNQPQHF
V gene: TRBV7-2; D gene: TRBD1; J gene: TRBJ2-1; clone size: .; CDR3 DNA: TGTGCCAGCAGCTTGCAGGGACAGGCATACAATGAGCAGTTCTTC; CDR3 protein: CASSLQGQAYNEQFF
V gene: TRBV12-5; D gene: TRBD2; J gene: TRBJ2-1; clone size: .; CDR3 DNA: TGTGCTAGTGGCGGTAGCGGGAGTGTACATGAGCAGTTCTTC; CDR3 protein: CASGGSGSVHEQFF
V gene: TRBV20-1; D gene: TRBD2; J gene: TRBJ2-5; clone size: .; CDR3 DNA: TGCAGTGCTAGGATCTTCGGACTAGCGGGAGTTGAGACCCAGTACTTC; CDR3 protein: CSARIFGLAGVETQYF
V gene: TRBV20-1; D gene: .; J gene: TRBJ2-7; clone size: .; CDR3 DNA: TGCAGTGCTAGAGATCTCCTAGCGTACACCTACGAGCAGTACTTC; CDR3 protein: CSARDLLAYTYEQYF
V gene: TRBV7-9; D gene: .; J gene: TRBJ2-6; clone size: many; CDR3 DNA: TGTGCCAGCAGTTACTCTGGGGCCAACGTCCTGACTTTC; CDR3 protein: CASSYSGANVLTF
V gene: TRBV4-2; D gene: TRBD2; J gene: TRBJ2-7; clone size: few; CDR3 DNA: TGTGCCAGCAGCCAAGAGGTCGGGAGGCCCCTCTACGAGCAGTACTTC; CDR3 protein: CASSQEVGRPLYEQYF
V gene: TRBV6-4; D gene: TRBD1; J gene: TRBJ2-3; clone size: few; CDR3 DNA: TGTGCCAGCAGTGACCACGGGACAGGGGGCCTGGATACGCAGTATTTT; CDR3 protein: CASSDHGTGGLDTQYF
V gene: TRBV24-1; D gene: TRBD2; J gene: TRBJ2-1; clone size: .; CDR3 DNA: TGTGCCACCAGTGACCCCACTAGCGGGAGGTACGAGCAGTTCTTC; CDR3 protein: CATSDPTSGRYEQFF
V gene: TRBV12-3/TRBV12-4; D gene: TRBD1; J gene: TRBJ2-5; clone size: .; CDR3 DNA: TGTGCCAGCAGTTTAGCGCGGGACAGGGTGGGGGAGCAGTACTTC; CDR3 protein: CASSLARDRVGEQYF
V gene: TRBV5-1; D gene: .; J gene: TRBJ2-1; clone size: .; CDR3 DNA: TGCGCCAGCAGCTTAGGCTCAAACAATGAGCAGTTCTTC; CDR3 protein: CASSLGSNNEQFF
V gene: TRBV5-6; D gene: .; J gene: TRBJ2-7; clone size: many; CDR3 DNA: TGTGCCAGCAGCCCCGTGGGCTCCTACGAGCAGTACTTC; CDR3 protein: CASSPVGSYEQYF
V gene: TRBV11-2; D gene: TRBD1; J gene: TRBJ1-4; clone size: .; CDR3 DNA: TGTGCCAGCAGCCGGGACAGGCTGAATGAAAAACTGTTTTTT; CDR3 protein: CASSRDRLNEKLFF
V gene: TRBV5-1; D gene: TRBD1; J gene: TRBJ2-7; clone size: .; CDR3 DNA: TGCGCCAGCAGCTTCGACAGGGGTACGGGCGAGCAGTACTTC; CDR3 protein: CASSFDRGTGEQYF
V gene: TRBV24-1; D gene: TRBD1; J gene: TRBJ1-5; clone size: .; CDR3 DNA: TGTGCCACCAGTGATACAGGGGCACGGAATCAGCCCCAGCATTTT; CDR3 protein: CATSDTGARNQPQHF
V gene: TRBV7-2; D gene: TRBD1; J gene: TRBJ2-1; clone size: few; CDR3 DNA: TGTGCCAGCAGCCGACACAGGGGGAATGAGCAGTTCTTC; CDR3 protein: CASSRHRGNEQFF
V gene: TRBV12-3/TRBV12-4; D gene: TRBD1; J gene: TRBJ2-7; clone size: .; CDR3 DNA: TGTGCCAGCAGTTTAGAAGAGAGGACAGGTAACAATGAGCAGTACTTC; CDR3 protein: CASSLEERTGNNEQYF
V gene: TRBV20-1; D gene: .; J gene: TRBJ2-1; clone size: once; CDR3 DNA: TGCAGTGCTAGCCGATGGAGTGGAGCTGGGGAGCAGTTCTTC; CDR3 protein: CSASRWSGAGEQFF